The 17 T cell receptor beta chains in this list originate from one sample, sequenced in a study of blood T cell repertoires in COVID-19. TCRdb's copy holds only in-frame clones and misses some; the assay was immunoSEQ multiplex PCR. The table lists about 200,000 clones, 86% of them singletons. Sequencing was done on a sample of PBMCs or T cells enriched from blood (not recorded which). The source is a man aged 35-49 years with acute COVID-19.

The rearrangement joins TRBV1 to TRBJ1-5. TRBV1 is a documented pseudogene. The CDR3 runs to 14 residues. CDR3 region: CTSTRTARGQPQHF. The CDR3 nucleotides are TGCACCAGCACCCGGACCGCGCGAGGGCAGCCCCAGCATTTT.

The chain joins TRBV5-1 to TRBJ2-7; 11 bases align to TRBD2. With V trimmed by 6 bases and J by 4 bases, 12 bases remained unmatched. There are 16 residues in the CDR3. The V gene's germline CDR1 is SGHRS and CDR2 YFSETQ. Here the CDR3 reads CASTLSQLAGEYEQYF. The DNA for the CDR3 is TGCGCCAGCACCTTATCCCAACTAGCGGGGGAATACGAGCAGTACTTC.

The chain links TRBV7-3 to TRBJ1-1, with 7 bases that match TRBD1. Germline V gene lookup returns CDR1 SGHTA and CDR2 FQGTGA. The CDR3 runs to 13 residues. J lost 4 bases, V lost 6 bases, and 5 bases had no gene match. The CDR3 reads CASRQTGATEAFF. For the CDR3, the DNA is TGTGCCAGCAGACAAACAGGGGCCACTGAAGCTTTCTTT.

The chain employs TRBV28 and TRBJ2-1; TRBD2 matches at 7 bases. V trimming: 3 bases; J trimming: 7 bases; junction bases outside the gene matches: 6. Germline-derived CDR1 and CDR2 are MDHEN and SYDVKM. The CDR3 has 14 amino acids. CDR3: CASSLGGILNEQFF. As DNA, the CDR3 is TGTGCCAGCAGTTTGGGAGGGATTCTGAATGAGCAGTTCTTC.

The gene calls are TRBV10-2 and TRBJ2-6; D ambiguous. The CDR3 is made up of 19 amino acids. Trimming pared 0 bases from V and 0 bases from J, leaving 15 bases between. Germline V CDR1 and CDR2: WSHSY, SAAADI. The CDR3 spells CASSESTHVSSSGANVLTF. CDR3 sequence (DNA): TGCGCCAGCAGTGAGTCGACTCACGTTTCCAGCTCTGGGGCCAACGTCCTGACTTTC.

This chain uses TRBV4-2 with TRBJ2-3; the D is unclear. The CDR3 consists of 10 residues. The V gene's germline CDR1 is LGHNA and CDR2 YNFKEQ. With 3 bases removed from V and 9 bases from J, the gap between germline ends came to 4 bases. As DNA, the CDR3 is TGTGCCAGCAGCCAGCGAACGCAGTATTTT. Translating gives CASSQRTQYF.

This clone was seen at least ten times. The chain employs TRBV7-3 and TRBJ2-1, with 7 bases that match TRBD2. This CDR3 is 13 amino acids long. V was clipped by 5 bases and J by 5 bases; unmatched bases: 3. Germline V lookup: CDR1 SGHTA, CDR2 FQGTGA. The CDR3 sequence: CASSLAANNEQFF. DNA of the CDR3: TGTGCCAGCAGCCTAGCGGCCAACAATGAGCAGTTCTTC.

V usage is TRBV19 and J usage is TRBJ2-1, with 9 bases fitting TRBD2. This CDR3 spans 15 amino acids. V lost 5 bases, J lost 0 bases, and 2 bases stayed unmatched. Germline CDR1 reads LNHDA; CDR2 reads SQIVND (reference sequence). The CDR3 here is CASSFSGSSYNEQFF. The CDR3 coding sequence is TGTGCCAGTAGTTTTAGCGGGAGCTCCTACAATGAGCAGTTCTTC.

The chain carries TRBV11-2 and TRBJ2-5; D is ambiguous. This CDR3 is built from 13 residues. Trimming removed 6 bases from V and 1 base from J, with 9 bases in between. Germline V CDR1 and CDR2: SGHAT, FQNNGV. The CDR3 spells CASRSMPQETQYF. The CDR3 nucleotides read TGTGCCAGCAGGTCTATGCCCCAAGAGACCCAGTACTTC.

V gene TRBV4-3 combines with J gene TRBJ2-3; 7 nucleotides match TRBD2. The CDR3 is made up of 17 amino acids. Germline values: CDR1 LGHNA, CDR2 YSLEER. V shed 0 bases and J 5 bases; nucleotides not matched to a gene: 11. The CDR3 is CASSQDPSGEGRDTQYF. The CDR3 DNA sequence: TGCGCCAGCAGCCAAGACCCTAGCGGAGAGGGCAGAGATACGCAGTATTTT.

The rearrangement uses TRBV28 and TRBJ1-3, with a weak D call TRBD1 (5 bases). The germline V and J ends were trimmed by 5 bases and 4 bases, with 15 bases remaining between them. The CDR3 length is 15 residues. CDR1 and CDR2 from the germline V gene are MDHEN and SYDVKM. CDR3: CASSLGHHGGNTIYF. In nucleotides, the CDR3 is TGTGCCAGCAGTCTTGGACACCACGGAGGAAACACCATATATTTT.

The V call is TRBV24-1, the J call TRBJ2-1, with TRBD2 matching 13 bases. The germline V gene encodes CDR1 KGHDR and CDR2 SFDVKD. CDR3 length equals 17 residues. With V trimmed by 3 bases and J by 2 bases, 3 bases remained unmatched. The chain's CDR3 is CATSDLGLAGTYNEQFF. The CDR3 coding sequence is TGTGCCACCAGTGATCTGGGACTAGCGGGAACCTACAATGAGCAGTTCTTC.

This clone has more than one count but fewer than ten. V usage is TRBV28 and J usage is TRBJ1-2, with D possibly matching TRBD1 (6 bases). The CDR3 extends over 14 amino acids. In germline, CDR1 is MDHEN, CDR2 SYDVKM. V was cut by 7 bases and J by 5 bases, with 17 bases left in between. CDR3 sequence (DNA): TGTGCCAGCACTAACGGACAGCCCCGATATGGCTACACCTTC. Residues: CASTNGQPRYGYTF.

In the case of this clone: Germline and junction disagree at one end, which may indicate a read error. The chain links TRBV3-1 (or the pseudogene TRBV3-2) to TRBJ1-3; no reliable D call. The CDR3 has 12 residues. CDR1 is LGHDT, CDR2 YNNKEL, per germline (reference sequence). The CDR3 region has the DNA TGTGCCAGCAGCCCCTCTCGAAACACCATATATTTT. Amino acid sequence: CASSPSRNTIYF.

The chain employs TRBV6-5 and TRBJ1-1; TRBD1 might be the D (6 bases). From germline, CDR1 is MNHEY and CDR2 SVGAGI. V was pared by 6 bases and J by 0 bases, with 14 bases between. CDR3 length: 15 amino acids. Written as DNA, the CDR3 is TGTGCCAGCAGGCGGACAGCTAGCCTGAACACTGAAGCTTTCTTT. Its translation: CASRRTASLNTEAFF.

The rearrangement joins TRBV21-1 to TRBJ2-7; whether TRBD2, the table's D call, matches the DNA was not checked. TRBV21-1 is assigned pseudogene status. CDR3 size: 13 residues. DNA of the CDR3: TGTGCCAGCAGCAAAGGGGAGGCCTACGAGCAGTACTTC. Protein: CASSKGEAYEQYF.

This clone was detected once. The rearrangement links TRBV5-4 to TRBJ1-2; D possibly corresponds to TRBD1 (6 bases). Germline V gene lookup returns CDR1 SGHNT and CDR2 YYREEE (reference sequence). Between the trimmed V and J ends, which lost 0 bases and 1 base, there was a span of 10 bases. The CDR3 spans 15 residues. The CDR3: CASSLAGTNNYGYTF. The CDR3 region has the DNA TGTGCCAGCAGCTTGGCCGGGACAAATAACTATGGCTACACCTTC. The full variable domain, in which reference TRBV5-4 and TRBJ1-2 provide the parts outside the CDR3, is ETGVTQSPTHLIKTRGQQVTLRCSSQSGHNTVSWYQQALGQGPQFIFQYYREEENGRGNFPPRFSGLQFPNYSSELNVNALELDDSALYLCASSLAGTNNYGYTFGSGTRLTVV.